The sequence of this TCR beta chain was determined in a study of blood T cell repertoires in COVID-19. This table comes from immunoSEQ multiplex PCR, and its TCRdb copy is limited to in-frame clones, with some not included. The sample holds under 110,000 clones, about 70% seen once. The V and J ends lost 1 base and 3 bases, in that order; junction bases with no gene match: 3. The germline V gene encodes CDR1 MNHNS and CDR2 SASEGT. This CDR3 comprises 15 residues. The chain is built from TRBV6-1 and TRBJ1-3; TRBD1 aligns across 7 bases. Sequenced: peripheral blood. The receptor's source is a human donor with acute or convalescent COVID-19. The donor label of this sample is uncertain. In nucleotides, the CDR3 is TGTGCCAGCAGTGAAGTAGGGGGCTATGGAAACACCATATATTTT. It encodes CASSEVGGYGNTIYF.